These T cell receptor beta chains were read from a single sample in a study of monozygotic twins with inflammatory bowel disease. TCRdb processed the 5' RACE reads again and assigns one entry to each CDR3 protein, with no DNA. Its listing shows some 150,000 distinct CDR3 sequences. The sequenced material came from blood. The source of these receptors is a human donor with ulcerative colitis or Crohn's disease, or a healthy co-twin of an affected twin (not recorded which). The CDR3 runs from the conserved cysteine through the conserved F or W.

j_gene,v_gene,CDR3aa
TRBJ1-2,TRBV12-3/TRBV12-4,CASSGGIYGYTF
TRBJ2-6,TRBV6-1,CASSETGTLSGANVLTF
TRBJ1-2,TRBV4-3,CASSSHRDGYTF
TRBJ2-3,TRBV5-4,CASSPWTVTDTQYF
TRBJ2-2,TRBV11-2,CASSRSRLAGTGELFF
TRBJ2-3,TRBV20-1,CSARGGMATDTQYF
TRBJ2-3,TRBV5-1,CASSRAGLGSDTQYF
TRBJ2-2,TRBV7-9,CASSLDLGQMTGELFF
TRBJ2-1,TRBV7-9,CASSLDRSGLNEQFF
TRBJ2-5,TRBV7-7,CASGPLLAGGGETQYF
TRBJ2-2,TRBV29-1,CSVPRGQITGELFF
TRBJ2-6,TRBV7-9,CASGLPGANVLTF
TRBJ2-1,TRBV5-1,CASSLDSSRGLDEQFF
TRBJ1-1,TRBV20-1,CSARERGVGNTEAFF
TRBJ2-2,TRBV7-8,CASSFLAGAGTGELFF
TRBJ1-5,TRBV28,CASSFPHGTQPQHF
TRBJ1-2,TRBV7-9,CASSLMGSYGYTF
TRBJ2-6,TRBV28,CASTEAGAGANVLTF
TRBJ2-2,TRBV5-1,CASSLTSGRPQTGELFF
TRBJ2-1,TRBV29-1,CSARGGLAGNNEQFF
TRBJ2-2,TRBV20-1,CSASAPREANTGELFF
TRBJ1-1,TRBV28,CASSPSPYFTEAFF
TRBJ1-1,TRBV7-2,CDSSSDRFNTEAFF
TRBJ1-2,TRBV20-1,CSAVGGNYGYTF
TRBJ1-1,TRBV28,CASSSGISEAFF
TRBJ2-7,TRBV6-5,CASSSTENSYEQYF
TRBJ2-1,TRBV12-3/TRBV12-4,CASTSPSGRAYNEQFF
TRBJ1-4,TRBV19,CASKTDRGGEKLFF
TRBJ2-3,TRBV5-1,CASSLRGSSLTDTQYF
TRBJ2-2,TRBV20-1,CSTPHRGPSRELFF
TRBJ1-4,TRBV12-3/TRBV12-4,CASSPLGQVLEKLFF
TRBJ1-5,TRBV29-1,CSARGTEAEHQPQHF
TRBJ1-5,TRBV24-1,CATSGVSPWEPQHF
TRBJ2-3,TRBV5-5,CASSLVGQGASDTQYF
TRBJ2-2,TRBV5-1,CASSLELAGLTGELFF
TRBJ2-4,TRBV6-1,CASSPLPGVLGNIQYF
TRBJ1-3,TRBV5-6,CASSSLFVGFSGNTIYF
TRBJ2-3,TRBV5-1,CASSYQGDPTDTQYF
TRBJ2-5,TRBV10-3,CAISESSGRAGETQYF
TRBJ1-3,TRBV28,CASSRTYSGNTIYF
TRBJ1-6,TRBV7-9,CASSLGQGGSPLHF
TRBJ2-7,TRBV5-1,CASSLGAAYERYF
TRBJ1-5,TRBV5-1,CASSLGQGGSQPQHF
TRBJ2-4,TRBV3-1,CASSRSLAKNIQYF
TRBJ1-5,TRBV4-1,CASSQDQTVSNQPQHF
TRBJ2-5,TRBV29-1,CSVASKETQYF
TRBJ1-4,TRBV7-2,CASSTSGGADEKLFF
TRBJ2-7,TRBV11-3,CASPEGWYEQYF